These T cell receptor beta chains were read from a single sample in a study of control samples from healthy donors and cancer patients. The data were produced by immunoSEQ multiplex PCR, yet TCRdb's version contains in-frame clones alone and is incomplete. The sample yields about 130,000 clones, more than 85% seen once. The sequenced sample was PBMCs. These receptors were collected from a man between 45 and 60 years old with head and neck cancer. The CDR3 runs from the conserved cysteine through the conserved F or W. A D gene is named only where the DNA matches it firmly. Clone sizes are given selectively: once, few, many, or a class where the clone is expanded.

CDR3 length	J gene	clone size	V gene	D gene	CDR3 DNA	CDR3 protein
13	TRBJ1-2	.	TRBV19	TRBD1	TGTGCCAGTAGTATCGGACAGGGTTGGGGCTACACCTTC	CASSIGQGWGYTF
15	TRBJ2-3	.	TRBV6-2/TRBV6-3	TRBD2	TGTGCCAGCAGTCGACGGGGGACTAACACAGATACGCAGTATTTT	CASSRRGTNTDTQYF
13	TRBJ1-5	.	TRBV30	.	TGTGCCTGGAGTGTAACTAGCAATCAGCCCCAGCATTTT	CAWSVTSNQPQHF
15	TRBJ2-1	.	TRBV2	TRBD2	TGTGCCAGCAAGGGTCGGTCAGGGAGGGACAATGAGCAGTTCTTC	CASKGRSGRDNEQFF
13	TRBJ2-7	.	TRBV18	.	TGTGCCAGCTCACCTTATGAAGGCTACGAGCAGTACTTC	CASSPYEGYEQYF
14	TRBJ2-1	once	TRBV30	TRBD1	TGTGCCTGGAGTAGGGGACAGTTATACAATGAGCAGTTCTTC	CAWSRGQLYNEQFF
16	TRBJ2-2	.	TRBV7-6	TRBD2	TGTGCCAGCAGCTTATCTAGCGGGGGTTACACCGGGGAGCTGTTTTTT	CASSLSSGGYTGELFF
15	TRBJ2-3	.	TRBV19	.	TGTGCCAGTAGTACCCCGGGCAAGGGCACAGATACGCAGTATTTT	CASSTPGKGTDTQYF
13	TRBJ1-4	.	TRBV14	.	TGTGCCAGCAGCCAAGATCCCCCATGGAAACTGTTTTTT	CASSQDPPWKLFF
15	TRBJ1-4	.	TRBV4-3	.	TGCGCCAGCAGCCAAGATCCGACAGCCAATGAAAAACTGTTTTTT	CASSQDPTANEKLFF
13	TRBJ2-5	.	TRBV18	.	TGTGCCAGCTCACCTGGAGGGGAAGAGACCCAGTACTTC	CASSPGGEETQYF
15	TRBJ2-2	.	TRBV4-2	TRBD2	TGTGCCAGCAGCCCCAGCGGGGGGGATACCGGGGAGCTGTTTTTT	CASSPSGGDTGELFF
16	TRBJ2-5	.	TRBV28	TRBD1	TGTGCCAGCAGTTTGGGGGGGACAGGGGGCCAAGAGACCCAGTACTTC	CASSLGGTGGQETQYF
16	TRBJ2-5	.	TRBV11-2	.	TGTGCCAGCAGCTTACGGTCGGGGGATACGGGGACGACCCAGTACTTC	CASSLRSGDTGTTQYF
13	TRBJ2-5	.	TRBV7-9	.	TGTGCCAGCAGCTGGCCAGGAAAAGAGACCCAGTACTTC	CASSWPGKETQYF
17	TRBJ2-2	.	TRBV4-2	TRBD2	TGTGCCAGCAGCCAAGAGATAGCGGGGGCTTTAGGCGGGGAGCTGTTTTTT	CASSQEIAGALGGELFF
16	TRBJ2-3	.	TRBV7-8	TRBD2	TGTGCCAGCAGCCCACGACTAGCGCCCATCGCAGATACGCAGTATTTT	CASSPRLAPIADTQYF
13	TRBJ2-3	.	TRBV9	.	TGTGCCAGCAGCGAGGGGGGTACAGATACGCAGTATTTT	CASSEGGTDTQYF
18	TRBJ2-5	.	TRBV15	TRBD2	TGTGCCACCAGCAGAGATCTGTGGGTAGCGGGGGGGCAAGAGACCCAGTACTTC	CATSRDLWVAGGQETQYF
13	TRBJ2-1	.	TRBV24-1	.	TGTGCCACCAGTGATTCAGGCCTCAATGAGCAGTTCTTC	CATSDSGLNEQFF
13	TRBJ2-2	.	TRBV11-3	.	TGTGCCAGCAGCTCCGATAACACCGGGGAGCTGTTTTTT	CASSSDNTGELFF